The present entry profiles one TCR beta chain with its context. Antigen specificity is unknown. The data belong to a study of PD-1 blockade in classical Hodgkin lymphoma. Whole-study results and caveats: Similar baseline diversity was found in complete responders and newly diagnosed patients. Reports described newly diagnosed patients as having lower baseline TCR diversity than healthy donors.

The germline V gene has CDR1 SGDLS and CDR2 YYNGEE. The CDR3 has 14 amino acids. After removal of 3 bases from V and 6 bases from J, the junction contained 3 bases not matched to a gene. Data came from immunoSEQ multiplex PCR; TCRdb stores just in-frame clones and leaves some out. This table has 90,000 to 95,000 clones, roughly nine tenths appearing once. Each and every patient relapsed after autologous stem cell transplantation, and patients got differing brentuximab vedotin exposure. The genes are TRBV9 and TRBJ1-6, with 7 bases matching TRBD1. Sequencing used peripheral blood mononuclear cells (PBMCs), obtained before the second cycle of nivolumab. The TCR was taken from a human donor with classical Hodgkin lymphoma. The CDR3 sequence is CASSAGQINSPLHF. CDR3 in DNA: TGTGCCAGCAGCGCGGGACAGATTAATTCACCCCTCCACTTT.